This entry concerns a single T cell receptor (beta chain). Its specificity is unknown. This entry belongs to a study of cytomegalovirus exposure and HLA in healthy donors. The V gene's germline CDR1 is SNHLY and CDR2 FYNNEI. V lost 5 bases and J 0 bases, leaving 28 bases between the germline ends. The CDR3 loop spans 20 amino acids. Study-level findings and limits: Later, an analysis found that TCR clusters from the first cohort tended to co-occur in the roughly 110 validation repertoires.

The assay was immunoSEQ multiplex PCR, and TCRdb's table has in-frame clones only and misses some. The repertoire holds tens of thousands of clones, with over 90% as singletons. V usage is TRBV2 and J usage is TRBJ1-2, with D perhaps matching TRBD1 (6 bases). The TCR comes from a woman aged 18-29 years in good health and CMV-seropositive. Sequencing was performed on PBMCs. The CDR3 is CASSSTAPGQLTWANYGYTF. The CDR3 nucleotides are TGTGCCAGCAGTTCAACCGCGCCGGGACAACTAACCTGGGCTAACTATGGCTACACCTTC.